Listed below are T cell receptor beta chains from one sample, sequenced in a study of blood T cell repertoires in COVID-19. TCRdb's table, derived via immunoSEQ multiplex PCR, lists solely in-frame clones and lacks some. Here the sample spans approximately 200,000 clones, approximately 75% being singletons. Sequencing was done on a sample of PBMCs or T cells enriched from blood (not recorded which). These receptors were collected from a man in his forties or fifties who had recovered from COVID-19. Each CDR3 is given without its conserved first and last residue. Each record gives: V gene, J gene, CDR3 protein.

>TRBV5-1|TRBJ2-5
ASSFGLAVRGETQY
>TRBV27|TRBJ1-4
ATYRPGTEGSSNEKLF
>TRBV19|TRBJ2-5
ASSIDDSQETQY
>TRBV12-3/TRBV12-4|TRBJ1-6
ASSVQGWALH
>TRBV11-2|TRBJ1-3
ASSGSWLFSGNTIY
>TRBV6-6|TRBJ2-4
ASSPTAIDLPKNIQY
>TRBV27|TRBJ1-5
ASSKAQGINQPQH
>TRBV6-2/TRBV6-3|TRBJ1-2
ASSAEVVYEWANYGYT
>TRBV7-2|TRBJ1-1
ASRSERWTTAEAF
>TRBV11-2|TRBJ2-3
ASSLVQPRTDTQY
>TRBV7-3|TRBJ2-3
ASTLRATDTQY
>TRBV6-5|TRBJ1-2
ASRQGATGYGYT
>TRBV11-2|TRBJ1-6
ASTGQVNSPLH
>TRBV11-2|TRBJ1-2
ASSFGQTGRNGYT
>TRBV19|TRBJ1-4
ASAWGGRTNEKLF
>TRBV2|TRBJ2-1
ASSSGSNEQF
>TRBV29-1|TRBJ2-7
SVSTGTAYEQY
>TRBV5-4|TRBJ1-2
ASSQQQGARGYT
>TRBV4-1|TRBJ2-7
ASSQDREVSEQY
>TRBV7-9|TRBJ2-5
ASSLSGGETQY
>TRBV27|TRBJ1-6
ASSDTPGHRSPLH
>TRBV2|TRBJ2-7
ASSDGGRREGRYEQY
>TRBV6-5|TRBJ1-6
ASSYSGGESPLH
>TRBV2|TRBJ2-2
ASSENGGGELF
>TRBV15|TRBJ2-7
ATSRETVGQGYEQY
>TRBV5-6|TRBJ1-2
ASSSAPFGYT
>TRBV5-1|TRBJ1-5
ASSPGGTGGGQPQH
>TRBV29-1|TRBJ1-2
SVASGTGVSGYT
>TRBV7-6|TRBJ1-1
ASSVTERNTEAF
>TRBV5-1|TRBJ2-3
ASSESGPSNTQY
>TRBV30|TRBJ1-4
AWSFQGTTNEKLF
>TRBV7-2|TRBJ2-7
ASSPHGGGGVYEQY
>TRBV29-1|TRBJ1-2
SVTGWDYGYT
>TRBV29-1|TRBJ2-2
SVPTPNTGELF
>TRBV2|TRBJ1-5
ASSETGYSNQPQH
>TRBV7-3|TRBJ2-1
ASSLKGTGNNEQF
>TRBV9|TRBJ1-2
ASTHSTTGGSDYGYT
>TRBV2|TRBJ1-4
ASMKLKQGNEKLF
>TRBV3-1/TRBV3-2|TRBJ1-1
ASSQGAPGHPGVAF
>TRBV14|TRBJ1-2
ASSPGQSYGYT
>TRBV27|TRBJ1-6
ASSLNPSSYNSPLH
>TRBV7-2|TRBJ2-3
ASSLNRGRADTQY
>TRBV19|TRBJ1-3
ASSISGTIGNTIY
>TRBV28|TRBJ2-5
ASTSPHGQETQY
>TRBV19|TRBJ2-7
ASSTGASYEQY
>TRBV6-5|TRBJ2-3
ASSYSIGSTDTQY
>TRBV28|TRBJ2-1
ASSSGLAWPYNEQF
>TRBV19|TRBJ1-5
ASSTDSNQPQH
>TRBV24-1|TRBJ1-1
ATDRAMAEAF
>TRBV19|TRBJ1-4
ASARDSGPTNEKLF
>TRBV3-1/TRBV3-2|TRBJ2-5
ASSQARDRETQY
>TRBV2|TRBJ2-7
ASSEGLAGAYEQY
>TRBV15|TRBJ2-1
ATSRDAARGSYNEQF
>TRBV6-4|TRBJ2-1
ASSEGGTGIVLEQF
>TRBV6-5|TRBJ1-6
AIRQGTWDSPLH
>TRBV6-5|TRBJ1-3
ASSRDRSSGNTIY
>TRBV14|TRBJ1-5
ASSQSRENQPQH
>TRBV9|TRBJ2-1
ASSESGSSGNEQF